The next 9 T cell receptor beta chains were all read from a single sample in a study of shared clonotypes between healthy human individuals. Assay: immunoSEQ multiplex PCR; the TCRdb copy retains only in-frame clones and omits some. The data show under 1,100,000 clones, about 80% seen once. The sequencing sample was made of memory CD4+ T cells from PBMCs. Subset in this sample: CD45RA-negative fraction. These receptor sequences come from a young man in good health. Some clones in this sample may be carry-over from other donors' samples.

This chain connects TRBV28 to TRBJ2-1; 8 bases align to TRBD2. The CDR3 contains 15 residues. In germline, CDR1 is MDHEN, CDR2 SYDVKM. V shed 6 bases, J shed 2 bases, and the junction held 6 bases outside the gene matches. CDR3 amino acids: CASRPSGGTYNEQFF. CDR3 DNA: TGTGCCAGCAGGCCTTCGGGGGGGACCTACAATGAGCAGTTCTTC.

The chain has TRBV6-6 and TRBJ1-2; no firm D call. Trimming left V 2 bases short and J 2 bases short, with 3 bases between. The CDR3 is made up of 12 amino acids. Per germline, CDR1 MNHNY and CDR2 SVGAGI (reference sequence). The CDR3 sequence is CASSYQNYGYTF. The CDR3 DNA reads as TGTGCCAGCAGTTACCAAAACTATGGCTACACCTTC.

The rearrangement uses TRBV7-9 and TRBJ2-7; 7 bases map to TRBD1. After removal of 5 bases from V and 9 bases from J, the junction contained 4 bases not matched to a gene. In germline, CDR1 is SEHNR, CDR2 FQNEAQ (reference sequence). This CDR3 comprises 11 residues. The DNA for the CDR3 is TGTGCCAGCAGCGACAGGGTCGCGCAGTACTTC. This sequence encodes CASSDRVAQYF.

The chain is built from TRBV5-1 and TRBJ2-1, with D perhaps TRBD2 (6 bases). Trimming cost V 4 bases and J 7 bases, with 21 bases left between them. Germline CDR1 SGHRS, CDR2 YFSETQ. The CDR3 spans 16 residues. CDR3 sequence: CASSTFGGPTRNEQFF. As DNA, the CDR3 is TGCGCCAGCAGCACCTTCGGGGGTCCCACTAGGAATGAGCAGTTCTTC.

The V call is TRBV19, the J call TRBJ2-6; D may be TRBD2 (6 bases). The ends were cut back, 6 bases at V and 2 bases at J, with 11 bases in the middle. The CDR3 runs to 15 residues. CDR1 is LNHDA and CDR2 is SQIVND in the germline V gene (reference sequence). The DNA for the CDR3 is TGTGCCAGTAGAGGAGGGGATGCTGGGGCCAACGTCCTGACTTTC. Translating it yields CASRGGDAGANVLTF.

The chain has TRBV5-1 and TRBJ2-2, with D uncertain. Germline V gene data show CDR1 as SGHRS and CDR2 as YFSETQ. There are 12 residues in the CDR3. V lost 0 bases and J 8 bases, leaving 5 bases between the germline ends. The CDR3 protein is CASSLEQGELFF. The CDR3 nucleotides read TGCGCCAGCAGCTTGGAACAGGGGGAGCTGTTTTTT.

This clone was seen a handful of times. This chain joins TRBV4-1 and TRBJ2-7; possibly TRBD1 for D (5 bases). Germline V gene data show CDR1 as MGHRA and CDR2 as YSYEKL. V was trimmed by 1 base and J by 6 bases, leaving 13 bases between them. The CDR3 has 14 residues. CDR3 sequence reads: CASSQAGRQGEQYF. The CDR3 DNA reads TGCGCCAGCAGCCAAGCCGGAAGGCAGGGCGAGCAGTACTTC.

This clone has ten or more counts. This sequence joins TRBV13 and TRBJ2-7; 10 nucleotides align to TRBD2. The V gene end was trimmed by 1 base and the J gene end by 3 bases; junction bases not matched to a gene: 3. This CDR3 spans 15 amino acids. Germline V gene data show CDR1 as PRHDT and CDR2 as FYEKMQ (reference sequence). CDR3 DNA sequence: TGTGCCAGCAGCTTAGCTCTAGCGGGAGACTACGAGCAGTACTTC. Residues: CASSLALAGDYEQYF. Looking up the rest from reference TRBV13 and TRBJ2-7 gives the full variable domain: AAGVIQSPRHLIKEKRETATLKCYPIPRHDTVYWYQQGPGQDPQFLISFYEKMQSDKGSIPDRFSAQQFSDYHSELNMSSLELGDSALYFCASSLALAGDYEQYFGPGTRLTVT.

The gene calls are TRBV5-6 and TRBJ1-4; 7 bases are shared with TRBD1. The CDR3 totals 16 residues. V shed 4 bases and J 2 bases; nucleotides not matched to a gene: 8. CDR1 and CDR2 (germline): SGHDT, YYEEEE. The CDR3 nucleotides are TGTGCCAGCAGCCCCAGGGGGGGGGCGACTAATGAAAAACTGTTTTTT. Translation: CASSPRGGATNEKLFF.